A selection of T cell receptor beta chains follows, all from one sample in a study of blood T cell repertoires in COVID-19. The protocol was immunoSEQ multiplex PCR, while the TCRdb copy is restricted to in-frame clones and leaves out a portion. The data contain about 240,000 clones, around 79% of them seen just once; the ten biggest clones take up 3.3%. The sample comprised peripheral blood. The receptor source for this set is a woman of 80 years or more with acute or convalescent COVID-19. CDR3s include the opening cysteine and the closing phenylalanine or tryptophan. D genes are given only for firm matches. Not every row has a clone size; where given, it reads once, few, many or a size class.

J: TRBJ2-4; D: TRBD2; size: few; V: TRBV9; DNA: TGTGCCAGCAGCGTATTATCGGGGAGGGTAGCCAAAAACATTCAGTACTTC; CDR3: CASSVLSGRVAKNIQYF
J: TRBJ1-3; D: NA; size: NA; V: TRBV3-1/TRBV3-2; DNA: TGTGCCAGCAGCCAAGAATACACAGGGTTAGGAAACACCATATATTTT; CDR3: CASSQEYTGLGNTIYF
J: TRBJ1-2; D: TRBD1; size: NA; V: TRBV19; DNA: TGTGCCAGTAGTCGGGAGGGGGCCGGGCGGGTCGTCGGAATCTATGGCTACACCTTC; CDR3: CASSREGAGRVVGIYGYTF
J: TRBJ2-7; D: NA; size: NA; V: TRBV18; DNA: TGTGCCAGCTCACAAGCGGCCGCCTACGAGCAGTACTTC; CDR3: CASSQAAAYEQYF
J: TRBJ1-3; D: TRBD1; size: NA; V: TRBV2; DNA: TGTGCCAGCGCAGGGGGCTCTGGAAACACCATATATTTT; CDR3: CASAGGSGNTIYF
J: TRBJ2-7; D: TRBD1; size: NA; V: TRBV11-3; DNA: TGTGCCAGCAGCCTAAATACAGGGGACGAGCAGTACTTC; CDR3: CASSLNTGDEQYF
J: TRBJ1-5; D: NA; size: NA; V: TRBV18; DNA: TGTGCCAGCTCACCACCGGGCAATAGCAATCAGCCCCAGCATTTT; CDR3: CASSPPGNSNQPQHF
J: TRBJ2-2; D: NA; size: NA; V: TRBV19; DNA: TGTGCCAGTAACGTACGGGGGACCAACACCGGGGAGCTGTTTTTT; CDR3: CASNVRGTNTGELFF
J: TRBJ2-1; D: NA; size: NA; V: TRBV4-1; DNA: TGCGCCAGCAGACAGCCGGGACTGGCCTACAATGAGCAGTTCTTC; CDR3: CASRQPGLAYNEQFF
J: TRBJ2-5; D: TRBD2; size: NA; V: TRBV3-1/TRBV3-2; DNA: TGTGCCAGCAGCTCCGGGGGGAGAAAGTACCAAGAGACCCAGTACTTC; CDR3: CASSSGGRKYQETQYF
J: TRBJ1-3; D: TRBD1; size: NA; V: TRBV18; DNA: TGTGCCAGCTCACCACGACAGGGCACTGGAAACACCATATATTTT; CDR3: CASSPRQGTGNTIYF
J: TRBJ2-1; D: TRBD2; size: NA; V: TRBV10-3; DNA: TGTGCCATCAGGCGACTAGCGGGAGACAATGAGCAGTTCTTC; CDR3: CAIRRLAGDNEQFF
J: TRBJ1-1; D: TRBD1; size: NA; V: TRBV5-1; DNA: TGCGCCAGCAGCTTGAGAGGGGACAGCTTGAACACTGAAGCTTTCTTT; CDR3: CASSLRGDSLNTEAFF
J: TRBJ2-2; D: TRBD2; size: NA; V: TRBV18; DNA: TGTGCCAGCTCACCGAATAGCGGGCGAAACACCGGGGAGCTGTTTTTT; CDR3: CASSPNSGRNTGELFF
J: TRBJ1-4; D: NA; size: few; V: TRBV18; DNA: TGTGCCAGCTCAACCAGTTTAACACCCTTTAATGAAAAACTGTTTTTT; CDR3: CASSTSLTPFNEKLFF
J: TRBJ2-4; D: NA; size: NA; V: TRBV7-9; DNA: TGTGCCAGCAGCCACAGAAGGGACACTTCCAAAAACATTCAGTACTTC; CDR3: CASSHRRDTSKNIQYF